This entry lists 12 T cell receptor beta chains sequenced from one sample in a study of blood T cells in healthy people across ages. It was with a sample-barcoded 5' primer and a J-beta primer mix that a second PCR of roughly 6 to 11 cycles was run. From the 5' RACE reads, TCRdb called clonotypes with MiXCR, one entry per CDR3 protein. The repertoire holds under 950,000 distinct CDR3 sequences, with 22% as singletons. Sequenced material: blood. These receptors were collected from a man aged 70 or older in good health.

The CDR3 here is CASSTEGFNTEAFF. Here the CDR3 DNA reads TGTGCCAGCAGTACGGAAGGGTTTAACACTGAAGCTTTCTTT. This rearrangement joins TRBV12-3 or TRBV12-4 to TRBJ1-1; D unclear. The CDR3 totals 14 residues. Trimming took off 5 bases at V and 2 bases at J, with 12 bases between the two ends.

The chain is built from TRBV2 and TRBJ1-5; D is uncertain. Trimming removed 8 bases from V and 5 bases from J, with 16 bases in between. Looked up from germline, CDR1 is SNHLY and CDR2 is FYNNEI. The CDR3 has 14 residues. The CDR3 region is CASRRPGVDQPQHF. For the CDR3, the DNA is TGTGCCAGCCGGAGGCCGGGCGTCGATCAGCCCCAGCATTTT.

This clonotype was seen a handful of times. V usage is TRBV5-1 and J usage is TRBJ2-3; D ambiguous. The V and J ends lost 4 bases and 0 bases respectively, with 15 bases between them. The CDR3 has 16 residues. Germline assignment: CDR1 SGHRS and CDR2 YFSETQ. CDR3 sequence (DNA): TGCGCCAGCAGCCGTATGGACGATACTAGCACAGATACGCAGTATTTT. As protein: CASSRMDDTSTDTQYF.

The sample holds one count of this clonotype. The chain links TRBV25-1 to TRBJ2-6; 8 nucleotides line up with TRBD2. This CDR3 contains 16 residues. The trim removed 10 bases at V and 0 bases at J, leaving 8 bases unmatched. Germline CDR1 is MGHDK and CDR2 is SYGVNS. The CDR3 coding sequence is TGTGCCAATTCTAGCGGGTCAATCTCTGGGGCCAACGTCCTGACTTTC. This gives the protein CANSSGSISGANVLTF.

The rearrangement links TRBV18 to TRBJ2-5; a weak D match, TRBD1 (5 bases). CDR3 length: 13 amino acids. Germline V gene sequence: CDR1 KGHSH, CDR2 LQKENI. Between the trimmed V and J ends, which lost 6 bases and 3 bases, there was a span of 11 bases. CDR3 nucleotide sequence: TGTGCCAGCTCCCATCGACAGAAAGAGACCCAGTACTTC. Its translation is CASSHRQKETQYF.

In this sample, this clonotype turned up a few times. V and J are TRBV5-1 and TRBJ2-7, with D maybe TRBD1 (6 bases). The CDR3 totals 14 residues. V lost 0 bases, J lost 2 bases, and 9 bases lay in between. Germline V gene lookup returns CDR1 SGHRS and CDR2 YFSETQ. In DNA, the CDR3 is TGCGCCAGCAGCTTGGGGACAGTAACCTACGAGCAGTACTTC. Residues: CASSLGTVTYEQYF.

This clonotype was detected only a few times. V usage is TRBV12-3 or TRBV12-4 and J usage is TRBJ2-2, with D possibly being TRBD1 or TRBD2 (6 bases each). CDR3 length: 15 residues. The V gene lost 2 bases and the J gene lost 7 bases, with 14 bases spanning the gap. CDR3 coding DNA: TGTGCCAGCAGTTTAAGGGGGGTGAGGGACGGGGAGCTGTTTTTT. It specifies CASSLRGVRDGELFF.

This clonotype has ten or more counts. CDR3 sequence (DNA): TGTGCCAGCAGCCTCGGCAGGGGGAGTACCTACGAGCAGTACTTC. Its translation is CASSLGRGSTYEQYF. V and J are TRBV5-5 and TRBJ2-7, with 7 bases fitting TRBD1. In germline, CDR1 is SGHKS, CDR2 YYEKEE (reference sequence). V shed 4 bases and J 2 bases; nucleotides not matched to a gene: 9. CDR3 length: 15 residues.

The table lists this clonotype with a few counts. The CDR3, as DNA: TGTGCCAGAATCGAAGGGACTAGGTATTTGGATACGCAGTATTTT. It codes for CARIEGTRYLDTQYF. This chain joins TRBV14 and TRBJ2-3; TRBD2 agrees at 8 bases. This CDR3 spans 15 amino acids. V lost 9 bases, J lost 6 bases, and 14 bases stayed unmatched. The germline CDR1 and CDR2 sequences are SGHDN and FVKESK.

V and J are TRBV12-3 or TRBV12-4 and TRBJ2-7; a possible D gene is TRBD1 (6 bases). CDR3 length: 12 amino acids. The V gene lost 10 bases and the J gene lost 5 bases, with 15 bases spanning the gap. CDR3 bases: TGTGCCACCAGCTCACAGGGAAACGAGCAGTACTTC. Translation: CATSSQGNEQYF.

A few counts support this clonotype. The chain carries TRBV24-1 and TRBJ2-7; D possibly matches TRBD1 or TRBD2 (6 bases each). CDR3 length equals 16 residues. Germline lookup yields CDR1 KGHDR and CDR2 SFDVKD. Trimming took 5 bases from V and 4 from J, leaving 20 bases between them. The CDR3 reads CATSGQRGDSLYEQYV. The DNA for the CDR3 is TGTGCCACCAGTGGCCAAAGGGGGGACTCTCTATACGAGCAGTACGTC.

For the CDR3, the DNA is TGTGCCAGTAGTATGGGGCGAGGCAGGTTTAACACTGAAGCTTTCTTT. Translation gives CASSMGRGRFNTEAFF. V and J are TRBV19 and TRBJ1-1; D is possibly TRBD1 (5 bases). Germline V gene sequence: CDR1 LNHDA, CDR2 SQIVND (reference sequence). This CDR3 has 16 amino acids. Trimming pared 3 bases from V and 2 bases from J, leaving 16 bases between.